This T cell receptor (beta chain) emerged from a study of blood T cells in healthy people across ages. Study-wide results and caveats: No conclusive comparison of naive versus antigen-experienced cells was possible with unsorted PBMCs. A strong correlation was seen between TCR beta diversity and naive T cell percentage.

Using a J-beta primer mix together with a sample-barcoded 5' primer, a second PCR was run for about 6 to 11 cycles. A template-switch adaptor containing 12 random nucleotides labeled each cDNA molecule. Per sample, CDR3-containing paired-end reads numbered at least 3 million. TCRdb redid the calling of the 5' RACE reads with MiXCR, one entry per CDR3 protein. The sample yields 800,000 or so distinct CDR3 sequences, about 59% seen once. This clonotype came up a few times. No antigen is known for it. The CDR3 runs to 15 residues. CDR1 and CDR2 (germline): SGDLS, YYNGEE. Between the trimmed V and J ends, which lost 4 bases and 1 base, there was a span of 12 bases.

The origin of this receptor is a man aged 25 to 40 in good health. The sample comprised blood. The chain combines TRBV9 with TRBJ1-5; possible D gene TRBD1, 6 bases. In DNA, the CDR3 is TGTGCCAGCAGCCTCGAAGGGGGGAGCAATCAGCCCCAGCATTTT. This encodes CASSLEGGSNQPQHF.